These 10 T cell receptor beta chains came from one sample sequenced in a study of blood T cell repertoires in COVID-19. Repertoires were generated with immunoSEQ multiplex PCR, while TCRdb's copy carries only in-frame clones and drops some. This sample has about 250,000 clones, with approximately 85% found just once. Material: PBMCs or T cells enriched from blood (not recorded which). The receptors originated from a woman in her fifties or sixties with acute COVID-19.

This chain uses TRBV15 with TRBJ1-6; 7 bases line up with TRBD1. The germline CDR1 and CDR2 sequences are LNHNV and YYDKDF (reference sequence). The CDR3 extends over 16 amino acids. J gave up 4 bases and V 1 base, and 4 bases lay outside the gene matches. The CDR3 DNA reads TGTGCCACCAGCAGAGCCGGGACAGAATATAATTCACCCCTCCACTTT. Its translation is CATSRAGTEYNSPLHF. The whole variable domain, remainder taken from reference TRBV15 and TRBJ1-6, is DAMVIQNPRYQVTQFGKPVTLSCSQTLNHNVMYWYQQKSSQAPKLLFHYYDKDFNNEADTPDNFQSRRPNTSFCFLDIRSPGLGDTAMYLCATSRAGTEYNSPLHFGNGTRLTVT.

This sequence joins TRBV6-1 and TRBJ2-7; 7 bases match TRBD2. The germline V gene has CDR1 MNHNS and CDR2 SASEGT. With V trimmed by 6 bases and J by 11 bases, 19 bases remained unmatched. This CDR3 has 15 residues. The CDR3 reads CASSLDRDGYGGKYF. The CDR3 DNA reads as TGTGCCAGCAGCCTTGATCGGGACGGCTACGGGGGGAAGTACTTC.

The chain recombines TRBV6-5 with TRBJ1-3; 7 bases map to TRBD1. CDR3 length: 16 residues. Trimming took 2 bases from V and 2 from J; bases not matched to a gene: 6. Germline CDR1 and CDR2: MNHEY and SVGAGI. DNA of the CDR3: TGTGCCAGCAGTTACAGACAGGGAGGCACTGGAAACACCATATATTTT. Protein: CASSYRQGGTGNTIYF.

This chain uses TRBV30 with TRBJ1-6; TRBD1 might be the D (6 bases). Trimming removed 2 bases from V and 10 bases from J, with 15 bases in between. Germline CDR1 reads GTSNPN; CDR2 reads SVGIG (reference sequence). The CDR3 runs 14 residues. The CDR3 reads CAWSTGTRDSPLHF. For the CDR3, the DNA is TGTGCCTGGAGTACCGGGACAAGGGACTCACCCCTCCACTTT.

J is TRBJ1-1 and V is TRBV7-6, with D possibly matching TRBD1 (5 bases). Germline V lookup: CDR1 SGHVS, CDR2 FNYEAQ. Trimming shortened V by 1 base and J by 7 bases, and 13 bases separated the two germline ends. The CDR3 spans 14 residues. The CDR3 reads CASSLEAQGSEAFF. For the CDR3, the DNA is TGTGCCAGCAGCTTAGAGGCCCAGGGCAGTGAAGCTTTCTTT. The whole variable domain, remainder taken from reference TRBV7-6 and TRBJ1-1, is GAGVSQSPRYKVTKRGQDVALRCDPISGHVSLYWYRQALGQGPEFLTYFNYEAQQDKSGLPNDRFSAERPEGSISTLTIQRTEQRDSAMYRCASSLEAQGSEAFFGQGTRLTVV.

In this sample, this clone turned up a few times. V and J are TRBV3-1 (or the pseudogene TRBV3-2) and TRBJ2-2; perhaps TRBD1 as D (6 bases). Germline CDR1 reads LGHDT; CDR2 reads YNNKEL (reference sequence). V lost 4 bases, J lost 6 bases, and 12 bases lay in between. The CDR3 runs to 14 residues. The CDR3 nucleotides are TGTGCCAGCAGCCGGGACACCAATCCCGGGGAGCTGTTTTTT. Its translation: CASSRDTNPGELFF.

V and J are TRBV7-9 and TRBJ2-7, with D possibly matching TRBD2 (6 bases). This CDR3 comprises 15 residues. Trimming removed 0 bases at V and 1 base at J, with 10 bases between. CDR1 and CDR2 from the germline V gene are SEHNR and FQNEAQ (reference sequence). CDR3 in DNA: TGTGCCAGCAGCTTAGCGACGGGGGAATCCTACGAGCAGTACTTC. The encoded protein is CASSLATGESYEQYF.

The chain links TRBV27 to TRBJ1-5, with 7 bases that match TRBD1. Trimming removed 2 bases from V and 7 bases from J; junction bases left unmatched: 11. The CDR3 consists of 16 residues. CDR1 MNHEY and CDR2 SMNVEV come from the germline V gene (reference sequence). The CDR3 DNA is TGTGCCAGCAGTTTACGACAACAGGGGAGCAGGCAGCCCCAGCATTTT. Translating it yields CASSLRQQGSRQPQHF.

The DNA for the CDR3 is TGTGCCAGCAGTATGACAGGGGGGAAGGGTCAGCCCCAGCATTTT. This gives the protein CASSMTGGKGQPQHF. The chain joins TRBV6-2 or TRBV6-3 to TRBJ1-5, with 9 bases that match TRBD1. Per germline, CDR1 MNHEY and CDR2 SVGEGT. The length of the CDR3 is 15 residues. The ends lost 5 bases at V and 6 bases at J; junction bases unmatched: 8.

V usage is TRBV5-1 and J usage is TRBJ2-5, with 8 bases identical to TRBD2. CDR1 is SGHRS, CDR2 YFSETQ, per germline. J gave up 5 bases and V 0 bases, and 12 bases lay outside the gene matches. The CDR3 spans 17 residues. CDR3 protein: CASSLASLSGAGETQYF. CDR3 DNA sequence: TGCGCCAGCAGCTTGGCCTCTCTTAGCGGGGCGGGGGAGACCCAGTACTTC.